The clone carrying this T cell receptor (beta chain) was seen at least ten times. The sample originates from a study of T cells in Graves' hyperthyroidism and ophthalmopathy. Amplified TCR beta CDR3 regions derived from RNA transcripts. Researchers ran a first-round RT-PCR on the TCR CDR3 using the HTBI primer set. TCRdb ran MiXCR on the multiplex PCR reads and lists one entry per CDR3 protein. The sample lists about 270,000 distinct CDR3 sequences; about 25% were seen once. The CDR3 loop spans 13 amino acids. Trimming shortened V by 3 bases and J by 6 bases, and 12 bases separated the two germline ends. Germline lookup yields CDR1 PRHDT and CDR2 FYEKMQ (reference sequence).

Sequencing was done on a sample of blood. This chain links TRBV13 with TRBJ2-7; no firm D call. This sequence was found in a man aged 40-50 years with Graves' hyperthyroidism that later progressed to Graves' ophthalmopathy. CDR3 sequence: CASSFGLKGEQYF. The CDR3 nucleotides read TGTGCCAGCAGCTTCGGGCTGAAGGGCGAGCAGTACTTC.